The 27 T cell receptor beta chains given below trace back to one sample, sequenced in a study of regulatory T cells in long-lasting Graves disease. Stated time point: persistent/refractory GD, antithyroid drugs over 5 years with positive TRAb. Scientists built the TCR library using RNA that was extracted from PBMCs. Arm-PCR of CDR3 regions with iRepertoire HTBI primers generated TCR beta libraries. TCRdb processed the multiplex PCR reads anew with MiXCR; each CDR3 protein has one entry. Here the sample spans some 470,000 distinct CDR3 sequences, roughly 21% being singletons. Sequenced material: peripheral blood mononuclear cells (PBMCs), taken when the disease was refractory, from a patient treated with antithyroid drugs. The receptors originated from a female donor with Graves disease.

J is TRBJ2-2 and V is TRBV6-4; 9 bases agree with TRBD2. CDR3 length: 14 residues. V was pared by 7 bases and J by 6 bases, with 6 bases of the junction left unmatched. Germline lookup yields CDR1 MRHNA and CDR2 SNTAGT. The CDR3 here is CASKISGGSGELFF. The CDR3 coding sequence is TGTGCCAGCAAAATTAGCGGGGGCTCCGGGGAGCTGTTTTTT.

V is TRBV20-1 and J is TRBJ2-3; 9 nucleotides match TRBD1. V lost 3 bases, J lost 3 bases, and 7 bases stayed unmatched. This CDR3 comprises 15 residues. In germline, CDR1 is DFQATT, CDR2 SNEGSKA (reference sequence). In nucleotides, the CDR3 is TGCAGTGCTAGGCCGGGGGACAGGGAAACAGATACGCAGTATTTT. Encoded protein: CSARPGDRETDTQYF.

This clonotype appeared a few times. The chain links TRBV29-1 to TRBJ1-1; D may be TRBD1 (6 bases). The CDR3 is made up of 11 amino acids. V was cut by 0 bases and J by 11 bases, with 10 bases left in between. Germline V lookup: CDR1 SQVTM, CDR2 ANQGSEA. CDR3 bases: TGCAGCGTTGAAGAGTGGAGGGGGGCTTTCTTT. The encoded protein is CSVEEWRGAFF.

In its sample, this clonotype was seen many times. CDR3 nucleotide sequence: TGTGCCAGCAGGGGACAGGGAATTAATTCACCCCTCCACTTT. This translates into CASRGQGINSPLHF. The chain recombines TRBV28 with TRBJ1-6; TRBD1 aligns across 9 bases. This CDR3 has 14 residues. Trimming took 6 bases from V and 6 from J; bases not matched to a gene: 3. Germline V gives CDR1 MDHEN, CDR2 SYDVKM.

This sequence joins TRBV5-1 and TRBJ1-4; 10 nucleotides line up with TRBD1. V gave up 2 bases and J gave up 8 bases; unmatched junction bases: 6. Germline values: CDR1 SGHRS, CDR2 YFSETQ. There are 15 residues in the CDR3. The CDR3 sequence: CASSFRQGAGEKLFF. As DNA, the CDR3 is TGCGCCAGCAGCTTCCGACAGGGGGCAGGAGAAAAACTGTTTTTT.

This clonotype was recorded many times. The chain carries TRBV7-2 and TRBJ2-5, with 11 bases identical to TRBD2. Germline assignment: CDR1 SGHTA and CDR2 FQGNSA. The CDR3 has 16 residues. V shed 1 base and J 8 bases; nucleotides not matched to a gene: 9. CDR3 residues: CASSLDGTSGPPTQYF. CDR3 nucleotides: TGTGCCAGCAGCTTAGACGGGACTAGCGGACCTCCCACCCAGTACTTC.

At least ten counts were recorded for this clonotype. J is TRBJ1-2 and V is TRBV5-1, with unresolved D. V lost 0 bases, J lost 2 bases, and 11 bases lay in between. Germline lookup yields CDR1 SGHRS and CDR2 YFSETQ. The CDR3 covers 15 residues. The CDR3 here is CASSLGAFPNYGYTF. The CDR3 coding sequence is TGCGCCAGCAGCTTGGGAGCCTTCCCGAACTATGGCTACACCTTC.

Ten or more counts support this clonotype. V and J are TRBV19 and TRBJ1-1, with D perhaps TRBD1 (5 bases). The V end lost 5 bases, the J end lost 4 bases, and 17 bases lay between the germline ends. Germline-derived CDR1 and CDR2 are LNHDA and SQIVND (reference sequence). CDR3 length: 15 residues. CDR3 sequence reads: CASSPQFRGGTEAFF. CDR3 sequence (DNA): TGTGCCAGTAGTCCCCAATTTCGCGGGGGCACTGAAGCTTTCTTT.

This clonotype was counted many times. The V gene is TRBV5-4, the J gene TRBJ1-2; 10 bases map to TRBD1. V lost 3 bases to trimming and J lost 2 bases; unmatched junction nucleotides: 4. This CDR3 region has 15 residues. Germline V lookup: CDR1 SGHNT, CDR2 YYREEE (reference sequence). DNA for the CDR3: TGTGCCAGCAGCTCCCGGGACAGGGGCAACTATGGCTACACCTTC. Its translation: CASSSRDRGNYGYTF. The whole variable domain, filled in from reference TRBV5-4 and TRBJ1-2, reads ETGVTQSPTHLIKTRGQQVTLRCSSQSGHNTVSWYQQALGQGPQFIFQYYREEENGRGNFPPRFSGLQFPNYSSELNVNALELDDSALYLCASSSRDRGNYGYTFGSGTRLTVV.

This clonotype was counted only a few times. The CDR3, as DNA: TGTGCCAGCAGCCAAGTACAGGGCTTAAACTATGGCTACACCTTC. Protein: CASSQVQGLNYGYTF. V is TRBV3-1 and J is TRBJ1-2, with D possibly being TRBD1 (6 bases). CDR1 is LGHDT and CDR2 is YNNKEL in the germline V gene (reference sequence). Trimming left V 1 base short and J 2 bases short, with 11 bases between. The CDR3 covers 15 residues.

This clonotype was picked up a small number of times. V and J are TRBV6-5 and TRBJ2-4; the D gene is possibly TRBD2 (5 bases). The CDR3 loop spans 13 amino acids. CDR1 is MNHEY, CDR2 SVGAGI, per germline. Trimming removed 4 bases at V and 9 bases at J, with 13 bases between. The DNA of the CDR3 is TGTGCCAGCAGTTCCCTCCTTGGAGGCATTCAGTACTTC. This translates into CASSSLLGGIQYF.

This clonotype has just a few counts. The chain is built from TRBV19 and TRBJ1-2; tentative D call: TRBD1 (5 bases). With 3 bases removed from V and 6 bases from J, the gap between germline ends came to 14 bases. Germline CDR1 and CDR2: LNHDA and SQIVND (reference sequence). This CDR3 contains 14 residues. The CDR3 region has the DNA TGTGCCAGTAGTATCCCGACAGAAGTAGATGGCTACACCTTC. Translation: CASSIPTEVDGYTF.

This clonotype came up many times. This chain joins TRBV20-1 and TRBJ2-5; D remains unclear. Trimming left V 5 bases short and J 3 bases short, with 13 bases between. CDR1 is DFQATT and CDR2 is SNEGSKA in the germline V gene (reference sequence). The length of the CDR3 is 13 residues. The CDR3 sequence: CSAADELEETQYF. CDR3 in DNA: TGCAGTGCTGCGGACGAACTGGAAGAGACCCAGTACTTC.

In this sample, this clonotype turned up a few times. The chain uses TRBV3-1 and TRBJ1-1; D remains unclear. V was pared by 4 bases and J by 5 bases, with 20 bases between. This CDR3 region has 16 residues. Germline V lookup: CDR1 LGHDT, CDR2 YNNKEL (reference sequence). CDR3 in amino acids: CASSLISGPAGTEAFF. CDR3 bases: TGTGCCAGCAGCCTCATAAGCGGACCGGCGGGAACTGAAGCTTTCTTT.

The table lists this clonotype with many counts. The chain's CDR3 is CASSRDRGGEKLFF. The CDR3 nucleotides read TGTGCCAGCAGCCGTGACAGGGGGGGGGAAAAACTGTTTTTT. This chain uses TRBV12-3 or TRBV12-4 with TRBJ1-4; TRBD1 matches at 9 bases. This CDR3 region has 14 residues. V was pared by 6 bases and J by 8 bases, with 7 bases of the junction left unmatched.

This clonotype was seen more than once but under ten times. The CDR3 is CASSGGGGPQETQYF. As DNA, the CDR3 is TGTGCCAGCAGCGGGGGTGGTGGGCCGCAAGAGACCCAGTACTTC. V and J are TRBV9 and TRBJ2-5; no reliable D call. The CDR3 length is 15 residues. CDR1 is SGDLS, CDR2 YYNGEE, per germline. V shed 3 bases and J shed 2 bases, with 14 bases lying between them.

The chain employs TRBV5-1 and TRBJ2-1; 11 positions agree with TRBD2. Germline loops: CDR1 SGHRS, CDR2 YFSETQ. This CDR3 has 15 amino acids. J lost 5 bases, V lost 6 bases, and 7 bases had no gene match. CDR3 in DNA: TGCGCCAGCATTAAACTAGCGGGAGCCGACAATGAGCAGTTCTTC. It specifies CASIKLAGADNEQFF.

This clonotype has just a few counts. J is TRBJ2-2 and V is TRBV7-9, with 7 bases identical to TRBD1. Trimming took 3 bases from V and 2 from J; bases not matched to a gene: 3. Germline assignment: CDR1 SEHNR and CDR2 FQNEAQ (reference sequence). The CDR3 has 15 amino acids. The CDR3: CASSFGTANTGELFF. In DNA, the CDR3 is TGTGCCAGCAGCTTTGGGACAGCTAACACCGGGGAGCTGTTTTTT.

This chain links TRBV12-3 or TRBV12-4 with TRBJ2-5, with D perhaps matching TRBD1 (5 bases). V shed 5 bases and J shed 3 bases, with 10 bases lying between them. The CDR3 runs to 13 residues. Here the CDR3 reads CASSGASKETQYF. The CDR3 bases are TGTGCCAGCAGTGGGGCCTCAAAAGAGACCCAGTACTTC.

The chain links TRBV9 to TRBJ1-2; the D is unclear. Trimming took 4 bases from V and 0 from J, leaving 13 bases between them. CDR3 size: 15 residues. Looked up from germline, CDR1 is SGDLS and CDR2 is YYNGEE. CDR3 region: CASSPGDTPNYGYTF. CDR3 nucleotides: TGTGCCAGCAGCCCCGGAGATACACCTAACTATGGCTACACCTTC.

This clonotype has ten or more counts. The rearrangement links TRBV28 to TRBJ1-2; 9 bases are a match to TRBD1. CDR1 and CDR2 (germline): MDHEN, SYDVKM. This CDR3 has 16 residues. With 4 bases clipped from V and 7 bases from J, the junction kept 13 bases outside the gene matches. The CDR3 sequence is CASSSQGTGSAGGYTF. Here the CDR3 DNA reads TGTGCCAGCAGTTCTCAGGGGACAGGGTCGGCAGGTGGCTACACCTTC.

With respect to this clonotype: A much larger clone differs from this one at a single base, so this may be a read error. The chain joins TRBV7-3 to TRBJ1-1; D gene unclear. Germline V gene lookup returns CDR1 SGHTA and CDR2 FQGTGA. CDR3 length equals 13 residues. The CDR3 here is CASSLMQNTGAFF. CDR3 nucleotides: TGTGCCAGCAGCTTAATGCAGAACACTGGAGCTTTCTTT.

This clonotype has more than one count but fewer than ten. The rearrangement links TRBV5-1 to TRBJ1-1; TRBD1 is a possible D gene (6 bases). Germline CDR1 and CDR2: SGHRS and YFSETQ. The CDR3 consists of 16 residues. Trimming pared 5 bases from V and 5 bases from J, leaving 22 bases between. The CDR3 sequence: CASRRLEVGQGTEAFF. The CDR3 DNA reads TGCGCCAGCAGGAGGTTAGAGGTCGGGCAGGGGACTGAAGCTTTCTTT.

This clonotype occurred many times. The chain links TRBV29-1 to TRBJ1-1, with 9 nucleotides matching TRBD1. This CDR3 has 15 amino acids. Germline V CDR1 and CDR2: SQVTM, ANQGSEA. The J segment lost 1 base and the V segment lost 2 bases, leaving 5 bases of the junction unmatched. The CDR3 region is CSVESRDRANTEAFF. In DNA, the CDR3 is TGCAGCGTTGAAAGCCGGGACAGGGCGAACACTGAAGCTTTCTTT. The full variable domain, its missing parts supplied by reference TRBV29-1 and TRBJ1-1, is SAVISQKPSRDICQRGTSLTIQCQVDSQVTMMFWYRQQPGQSLTLIATANQGSEATYESGFVIDKFPISRPNLTFSTLTVSNMSPEDSSIYLCSVESRDRANTEAFFGQGTRLTVV.

Ten or more counts support this clonotype. The chain uses TRBV13 and TRBJ1-2, with 8 nucleotides matching TRBD1. J was trimmed by 8 bases and V by 4 bases; bases with no gene match: 6. Per germline, CDR1 PRHDT and CDR2 FYEKMQ (reference sequence). This CDR3 comprises 13 residues. This CDR3 is CASSSGQGAGYTF. In DNA, the CDR3 is TGTGCCAGCAGCTCCGGACAGGGCGCCGGCTACACCTTC. Variable domain in full (rest from reference TRBV13 and TRBJ1-2): AAGVIQSPRHLIKEKRETATLKCYPIPRHDTVYWYQQGPGQDPQFLISFYEKMQSDKGSIPDRFSAQQFSDYHSELNMSSLELGDSALYFCASSSGQGAGYTFGSGTRLTVV.

This clonotype showed up just once. The chain links TRBV27 to TRBJ2-3; D is perhaps TRBD2 (5 bases). With 4 bases removed from V and 2 bases from J, the gap between germline ends came to 13 bases. The CDR3 totals 15 residues. Germline CDR1 is MNHEY and CDR2 is SMNVEV (reference sequence). Here the CDR3 DNA reads TGTGCCAGCAGTTCCCTAGCCATACCCACAGATACGCAGTATTTT. Encoded protein: CASSSLAIPTDTQYF.

Many counts were recorded for this clonotype. The chain carries TRBV20-1 and TRBJ2-7; D remains unclear. The germline V gene has CDR1 DFQATT and CDR2 SNEGSKA (reference sequence). This CDR3 spans 11 amino acids. V was cut by 3 bases and J by 2 bases, with 5 bases left in between. The CDR3 is CSASSAYEQYF. The CDR3 DNA follows: TGCAGTGCTAGCAGCGCCTACGAGCAGTACTTC.